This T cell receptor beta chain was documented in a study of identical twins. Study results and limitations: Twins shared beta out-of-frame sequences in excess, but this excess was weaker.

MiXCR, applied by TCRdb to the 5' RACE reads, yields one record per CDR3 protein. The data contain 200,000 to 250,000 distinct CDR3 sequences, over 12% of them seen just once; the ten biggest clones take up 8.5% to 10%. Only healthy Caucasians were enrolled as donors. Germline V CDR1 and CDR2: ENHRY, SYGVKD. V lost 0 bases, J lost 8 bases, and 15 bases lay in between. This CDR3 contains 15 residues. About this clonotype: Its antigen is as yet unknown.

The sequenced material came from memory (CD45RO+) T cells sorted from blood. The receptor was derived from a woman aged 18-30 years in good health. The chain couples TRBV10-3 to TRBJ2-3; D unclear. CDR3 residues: CAISESAAAFGTQYF. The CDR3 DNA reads TGTGCCATCAGTGAGTCGGCAGCCGCTTTTGGTACGCAGTATTTT.